This T cell receptor beta chain was sequenced during a study of Ad26.COV2.S vaccination and SARS-CoV-2 variants. Assay: immunoSEQ multiplex PCR; the TCRdb copy retains only in-frame clones and omits some. The table shows roughly 100,000 clones, with roughly 80% occurring only once. The study's findings and limits: Responses of spike-specific T cells (both CD8+ and CD4+) reportedly showed substantial breadth after vaccination.

On this clone: Its cognate antigen is unknown.

Deletions cut 1 base from V and 1 base from J, with 10 bases between. Germline V gene sequence: CDR1 SGHVS, CDR2 FNYEAQ. The CDR3 contains 16 residues. The rearrangement joins TRBV7-6 to TRBJ2-2, with D tentatively TRBD1 (6 bases). The receptor was isolated from a human donor who had recovered from COVID-19. Material: peripheral blood, obtained after recovery from COVID-19. In DNA, the CDR3 is TGTGCCAGCAGCTTAGGGACAGACCTGAACACCGGGGAGCTGTTTTTT. Translating it yields CASSLGTDLNTGELFF. The full variable domain, in which reference TRBV7-6 and TRBJ2-2 provide the parts outside the CDR3, is GAGVSQSPRYKVTKRGQDVALRCDPISGHVSLYWYRQALGQGPEFLTYFNYEAQQDKSGLPNDRFSAERPEGSISTLTIQRTEQRDSAMYRCASSLGTDLNTGELFFGEGSRLTVL.